Sequencing of this TCR beta chain was carried out in a study of T-cell reconstitution after alpha-beta-depleted transplantation in children. This clonotype was observed a handful of times. CDR3 size: 16 residues. The V gene end was trimmed by 5 bases and the J gene end by 8 bases; junction bases not matched to a gene: 8. The germline gives CDR1 MNHEY, CDR2 SVGEGT. Unique molecular identifiers were incorporated into the prepared TCRbeta library. TCRdb itself ran the PCR reads through MiXCR, one entry per CDR3 protein. The sample lists around 360,000 distinct CDR3 sequences; about 9.4% were seen once. The gene calls are TRBV6-2 or TRBV6-3 and TRBJ2-1; 14 nucleotides agree with TRBD2. The source is a human donor who donated a stem cell graft to a child with acute lymphoblastic leukemia. The sample in question was PBMCs from the stem cell graft donor, obtained from the stem cell graft. CDR3 sequence (DNA): TGTGCCAGCAGTCCCCTGGGACTAGCGGGAGCGTATGAGCAGTTCTTC. Its translation is CASSPLGLAGAYEQFF.